This T cell receptor beta chain was captured by sequencing in a study of blood T cell repertoires in COVID-19. Study-level information: COVID-19 samples, acute and convalescent, were from the United States, Italy and Spain. Nucleic acid was either cDNA or gDNA, and it came from T cells, B-cell-depleted T cells, or PBMCs.

The CDR3 is 14 amino acids. Germline CDR1 SSHAT, CDR2 FNYEAQ (reference sequence). J gave up 3 bases and V 5 bases, and 4 bases lay outside the gene matches. In the original processing: Reference gene primer amplification gave estimated nucleated cell counts. The table came from immunoSEQ multiplex PCR; TCRdb's copy has only in-frame clones and leaves some out. V and J calls and clone size are copied from that table; D and trimming were computed from the DNA. This table holds 55,000 to 80,000 clones, about 74% found once. The V and J genes are TRBV7-7 and TRBJ2-5; 9 nucleotides line up with TRBD1. This clonotype originated in a woman of 80 years or more with acute or convalescent COVID-19. Source material: peripheral blood. CDR3 nucleotides: TGTGCCAGCAGCCGGACAGGGGTTAAAGAGACCCAGTACTTC. Protein product: CASSRTGVKETQYF. The complete variable domain, with remaining parts taken from reference TRBV7-7 and TRBJ2-5, reads GAGVSQSPRYKVTKRGQDVTLRCDPISSHATLYWYQQALGQGPEFLTYFNYEAQPDKSGLPSDRFSAERPEGSISTLTIQRTEQRDSAMYRCASSRTGVKETQYFGPGTRLLVL.